This T cell receptor (beta chain) was identified in a study of shared clonotypes between healthy human individuals. Remarks on this clone: A junction boundary mismatches the germline segment, possibly from a read error.

Profiling relied on immunoSEQ multiplex PCR, and the TCRdb table lists in-frame clones only, not all of them. Of about 480,000 clones in the sample, 79% were seen once. The V gene's germline CDR1 is PRHDT and CDR2 FYEKMQ (reference sequence). The CDR3 covers 13 residues. This chain connects TRBV13 to TRBJ2-7; maybe TRBD1 (5 bases). Material for sequencing was PBMCs. The receptor comes from a woman between 40 and 55 years old in good health. Some clones in this sample may be carry-over from other donors' samples. The CDR3 spells CASSLGEGREQYF. Here the CDR3 DNA reads TGTGCCAGCAGCCTAGGGGAAGGGCGGGAGCAGTACTTC.